The clone carrying this T cell receptor beta chain was detected a few times. What it binds is not known. The germline V gene encodes CDR1 ENHRY and CDR2 SYGVKD. This CDR3 is built from 15 residues. V was clipped by 3 bases and J by 2 bases, with 14 bases between them. The data were taken from a study of post-analysis software for immune sequencing data. Regarding the study as a whole: TRBV5-6, TRBV5-1 and TRBV20-1 were among roughly five TRBV segments more frequent in patients than controls.

The TCR beta cDNA libraries carried unique molecular identifiers. TCRdb called the PCR reads again in MiXCR, with one record for every CDR3 protein. The sample consists of roughly 800,000 distinct CDR3 sequences, approximately 50% of them appearing once. Sequencing was performed on blood. The receptor was derived from a girl aged 5-17 years with multiple sclerosis. V and J are TRBV10-3 and TRBJ2-7; D gene uncertain. DNA of the CDR3: TGTGCCATCAGTGACGCGGCAGGTCGGCCCTACGAGCAGTACTTC. Encoded protein: CAISDAAGRPYEQYF.